This entry concerns a single T cell receptor (beta chain). Other DNA sequences from this sample encode an identical CDR3 as well. These data are taken from a study of blood T cell repertoires in COVID-19. Study information: COVID-19 samples from acute and convalescent phases originated in the United States, Italy and Spain.

Per the authors' pipeline: Estimation of nucleated cell counts relied on the amplification of reference gene primers. Measured with immunoSEQ multiplex PCR; TCRdb has only the in-frame clones, and not every one. Clonal size and the V and J genes are those of that table, whereas D and trimming came from the DNA. The data contain approximately 280,000 clones, approximately 85% of them singletons. This CDR3 region has 14 residues. Looked up from germline, CDR1 is SGHRS and CDR2 is YFSETQ. Trimming removed 4 bases from V and 1 base from J, with 11 bases in between. The gene calls are TRBV5-1 and TRBJ1-2; D is possibly TRBD1 (6 bases). The sequence was collected from a woman aged 70-85 years with acute or convalescent COVID-19. Sequenced material: peripheral blood. CDR3 DNA sequence: TGCGCCAGCAGCCCGGACAGCCTTAACTATGGCTACACCTTC. Translation gives CASSPDSLNYGYTF.